This TCR beta chain was recorded in a study of T cell clones after liver transplantation. Study-level background: A pre-transplant mixed lymphocyte reaction with TCRbeta sequencing defined graft-donor-reactive clones followed in post-transplant blood. Overall study findings and caveats: Compared with third party-reactive sequences, donor-reactive ones declined more, independent of withdrawal success.

Trimming took 3 bases from V and 2 from J, leaving 17 bases between them. The CDR3 totals 16 residues. Germline V gives CDR1 ENHRY, CDR2 SYGVKD. In the case of this clone: The antigen is unknown.

TCRdb's table, derived via immunoSEQ multiplex PCR, lists solely in-frame clones and lacks some. The sample contains tens of thousands of clones, 60% to 80% of which appear only once. The specimen was CD4+ T cells from blood, collected at the 22-month timepoint. The chain uses TRBV10-3 and TRBJ2-7; tentative D call: TRBD1 (5 bases). The source is a human patient who received a liver transplant. Some T cells may be transferred from the graft donor. The CDR3 bases are TGTGCCATCAGTGACTCCTTTAACCAGGGAACCTACGAGCAGTACTTC. Amino acids: CAISDSFNQGTYEQYF.